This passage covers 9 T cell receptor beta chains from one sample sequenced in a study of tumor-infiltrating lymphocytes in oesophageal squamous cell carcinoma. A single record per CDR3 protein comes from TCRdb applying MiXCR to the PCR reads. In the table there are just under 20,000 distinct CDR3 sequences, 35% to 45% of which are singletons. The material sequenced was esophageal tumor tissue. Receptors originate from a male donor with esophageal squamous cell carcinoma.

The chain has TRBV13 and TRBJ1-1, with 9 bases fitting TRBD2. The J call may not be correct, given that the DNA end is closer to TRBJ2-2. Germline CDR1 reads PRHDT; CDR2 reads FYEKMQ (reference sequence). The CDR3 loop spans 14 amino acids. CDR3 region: CASSLGAGGGELFF. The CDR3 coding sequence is TGTGCCAGCAGCTTAGGAGCGGGAGGCGGGGAGCTGTTTTTT.

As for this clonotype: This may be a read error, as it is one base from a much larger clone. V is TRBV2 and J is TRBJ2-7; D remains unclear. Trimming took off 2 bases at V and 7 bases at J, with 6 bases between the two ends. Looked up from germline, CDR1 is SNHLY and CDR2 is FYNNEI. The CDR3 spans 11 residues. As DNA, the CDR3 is TGTGCCAGCAGTGAATTGAATGAGCAGTACTTC. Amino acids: CASSELNEQYF.

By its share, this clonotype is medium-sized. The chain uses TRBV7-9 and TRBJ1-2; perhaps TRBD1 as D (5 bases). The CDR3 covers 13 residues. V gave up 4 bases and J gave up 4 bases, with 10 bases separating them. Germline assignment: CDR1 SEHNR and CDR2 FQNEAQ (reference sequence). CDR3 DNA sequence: TGTGCCAGCAGCTCCGACAGCCTCTATGGCTACACCTTC. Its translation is CASSSDSLYGYTF.

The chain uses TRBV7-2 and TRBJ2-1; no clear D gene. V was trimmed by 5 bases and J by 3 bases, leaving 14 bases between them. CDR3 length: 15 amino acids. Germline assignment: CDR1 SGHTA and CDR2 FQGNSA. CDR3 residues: CASSPDSTNYNEQFF. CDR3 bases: TGTGCCAGCAGCCCAGACTCGACCAACTACAATGAGCAGTTCTTC.

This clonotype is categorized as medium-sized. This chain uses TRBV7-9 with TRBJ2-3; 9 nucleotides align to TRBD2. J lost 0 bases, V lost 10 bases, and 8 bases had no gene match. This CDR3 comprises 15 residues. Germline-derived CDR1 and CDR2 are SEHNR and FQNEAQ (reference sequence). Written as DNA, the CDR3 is TGTGCCACCTCCCTTACTAGCGGGAGCACAGATACGCAGTATTTT. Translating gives CATSLTSGSTDTQYF.

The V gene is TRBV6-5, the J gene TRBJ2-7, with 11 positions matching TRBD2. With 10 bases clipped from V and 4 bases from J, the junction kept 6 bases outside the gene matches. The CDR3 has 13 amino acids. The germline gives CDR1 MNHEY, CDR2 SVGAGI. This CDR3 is CAIQTSGTYEQYF. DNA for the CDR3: TGTGCCATCCAGACTAGCGGGACGTACGAGCAGTACTTC.

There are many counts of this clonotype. The CDR3 bases are TGTGCCATCACTACAGGGGAAAACACTGAAGCTTTCTTT. It encodes CAITTGENTEAFF. The chain combines TRBV10-3 with TRBJ1-1; 7 bases agree with TRBD1. V was clipped by 7 bases and J by 2 bases; unmatched bases: 4. Germline V gives CDR1 ENHRY, CDR2 SYGVKD. CDR3 length: 13 residues.

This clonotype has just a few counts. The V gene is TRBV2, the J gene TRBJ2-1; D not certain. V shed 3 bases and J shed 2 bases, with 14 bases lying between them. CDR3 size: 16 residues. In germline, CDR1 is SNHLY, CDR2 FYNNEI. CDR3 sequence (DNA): TGTGCCAGCAGTGAGTTTTGGGGTAGGGCCTACAATGAGCAGTTCTTC. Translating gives CASSEFWGRAYNEQFF.

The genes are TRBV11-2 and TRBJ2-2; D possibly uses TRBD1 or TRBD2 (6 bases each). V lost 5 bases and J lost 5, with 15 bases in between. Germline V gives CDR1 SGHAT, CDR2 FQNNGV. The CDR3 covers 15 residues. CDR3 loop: CASSLPRGLTGELFF. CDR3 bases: TGTGCCAGCAGCCTCCCCCGGGGGCTAACCGGGGAGCTGTTTTTT.